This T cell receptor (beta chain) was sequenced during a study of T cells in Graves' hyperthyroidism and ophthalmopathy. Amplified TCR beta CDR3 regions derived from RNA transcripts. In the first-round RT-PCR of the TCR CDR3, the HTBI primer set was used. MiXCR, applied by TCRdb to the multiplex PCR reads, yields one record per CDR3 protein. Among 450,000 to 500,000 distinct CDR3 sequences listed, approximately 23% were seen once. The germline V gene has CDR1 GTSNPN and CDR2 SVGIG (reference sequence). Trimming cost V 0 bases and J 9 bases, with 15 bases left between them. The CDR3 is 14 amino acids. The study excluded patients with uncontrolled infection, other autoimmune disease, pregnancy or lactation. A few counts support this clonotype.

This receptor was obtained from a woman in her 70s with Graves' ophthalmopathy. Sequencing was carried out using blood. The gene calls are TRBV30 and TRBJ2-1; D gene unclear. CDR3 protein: CAWSVGPTRGEQFF. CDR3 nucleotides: TGTGCCTGGAGTGTAGGACCAACCCGTGGTGAGCAGTTCTTC.